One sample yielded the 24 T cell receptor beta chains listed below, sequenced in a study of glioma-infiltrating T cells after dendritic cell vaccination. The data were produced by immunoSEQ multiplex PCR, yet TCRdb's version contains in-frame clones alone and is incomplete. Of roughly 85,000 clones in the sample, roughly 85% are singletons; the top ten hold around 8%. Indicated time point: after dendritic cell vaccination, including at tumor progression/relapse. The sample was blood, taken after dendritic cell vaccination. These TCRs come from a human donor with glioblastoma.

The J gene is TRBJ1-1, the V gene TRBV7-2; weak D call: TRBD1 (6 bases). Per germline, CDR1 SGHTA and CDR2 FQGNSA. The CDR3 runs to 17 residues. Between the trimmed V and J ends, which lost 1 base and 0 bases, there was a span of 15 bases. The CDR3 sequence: CASSLGNRDTVNTEAFF. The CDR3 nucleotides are TGTGCCAGCAGCTTAGGGAACCGGGACACCGTGAACACTGAAGCTTTCTTT.

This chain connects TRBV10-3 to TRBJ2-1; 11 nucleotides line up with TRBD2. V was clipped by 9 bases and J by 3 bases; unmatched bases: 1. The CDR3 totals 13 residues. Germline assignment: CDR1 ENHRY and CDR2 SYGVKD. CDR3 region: CAIGLAGYNEQFF. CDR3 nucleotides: TGTGCCATAGGACTAGCGGGCTACAATGAGCAGTTCTTC.

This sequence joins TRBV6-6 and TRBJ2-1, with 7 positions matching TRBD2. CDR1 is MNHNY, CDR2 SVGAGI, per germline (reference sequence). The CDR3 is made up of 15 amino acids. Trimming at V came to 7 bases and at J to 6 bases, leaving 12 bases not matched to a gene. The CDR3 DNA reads TGTGCCAGCAATCCGGGGGGAGTAGGAGGCAATGAGCAGTTCTTC. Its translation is CASNPGGVGGNEQFF.

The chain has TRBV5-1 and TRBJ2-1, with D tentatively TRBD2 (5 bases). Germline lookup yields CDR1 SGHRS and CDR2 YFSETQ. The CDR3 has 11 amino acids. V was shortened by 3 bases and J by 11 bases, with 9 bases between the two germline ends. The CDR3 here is CASSSGVQQFF. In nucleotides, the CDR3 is TGCGCCAGCAGCTCCGGGGTTCAGCAGTTCTTC.

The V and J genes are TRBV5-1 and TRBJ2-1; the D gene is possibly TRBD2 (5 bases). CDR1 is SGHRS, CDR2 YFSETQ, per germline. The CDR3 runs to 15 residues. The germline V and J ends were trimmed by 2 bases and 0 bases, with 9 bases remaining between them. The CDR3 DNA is TGCGCCAGCAGCTTCGGGGATAGCTCCTACAATGAGCAGTTCTTC. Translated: CASSFGDSSYNEQFF. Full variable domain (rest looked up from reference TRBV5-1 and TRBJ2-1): KAGVTQTPRYLIKTRGQQVTLSCSPISGHRSVSWYQQTPGQGLQFLFEYFSETQRNKGNFPGRFSGRQFSNSRSEMNVSTLELGDSALYLCASSFGDSSYNEQFFGPGTRLTVL.

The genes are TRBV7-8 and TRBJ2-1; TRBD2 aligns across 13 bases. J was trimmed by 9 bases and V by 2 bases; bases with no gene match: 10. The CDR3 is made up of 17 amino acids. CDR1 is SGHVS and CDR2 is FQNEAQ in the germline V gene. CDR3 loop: CASSLIPGLAGPGEQFF. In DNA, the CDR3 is TGTGCCAGCAGCTTAATTCCGGGACTAGCGGGACCCGGTGAGCAGTTCTTC.

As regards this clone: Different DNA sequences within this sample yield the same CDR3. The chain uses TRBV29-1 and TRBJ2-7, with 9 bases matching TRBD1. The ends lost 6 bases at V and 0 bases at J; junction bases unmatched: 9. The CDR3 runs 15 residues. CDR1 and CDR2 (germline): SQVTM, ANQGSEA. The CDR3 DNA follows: TGCAGCGTACGACCCGGGACAGGGAGCTCCTACGAGCAGTACTTC. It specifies CSVRPGTGSSYEQYF.

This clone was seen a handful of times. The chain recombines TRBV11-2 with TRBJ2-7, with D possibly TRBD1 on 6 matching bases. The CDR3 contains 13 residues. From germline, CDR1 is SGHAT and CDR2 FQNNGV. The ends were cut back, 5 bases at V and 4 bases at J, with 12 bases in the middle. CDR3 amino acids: CASSGDRLYEQYF. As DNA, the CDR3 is TGTGCCAGCAGCGGAGACAGGCTTTACGAGCAGTACTTC.

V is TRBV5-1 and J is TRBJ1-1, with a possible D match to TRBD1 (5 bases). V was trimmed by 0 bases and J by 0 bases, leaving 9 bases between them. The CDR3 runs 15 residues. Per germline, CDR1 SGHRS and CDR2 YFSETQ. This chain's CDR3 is CASSLEAGLNTEAFF. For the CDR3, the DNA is TGCGCCAGCAGCTTGGAGGCAGGGTTGAACACTGAAGCTTTCTTT.

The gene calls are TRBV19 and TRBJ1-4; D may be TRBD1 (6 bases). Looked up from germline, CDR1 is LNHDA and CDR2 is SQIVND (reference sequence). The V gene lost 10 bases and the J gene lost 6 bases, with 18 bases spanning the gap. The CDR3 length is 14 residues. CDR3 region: CATTKDSFYEKLFF. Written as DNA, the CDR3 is TGTGCCACCACCAAGGACAGTTTCTATGAAAAACTGTTTTTT.

CDR3 sequence: CASSPTGAGYTF. CDR3 bases: TGTGCCAGCAGCCCTACCGGTGCGGGCTACACCTTC. The gene calls are TRBV7-8 and TRBJ1-2; D is unclear. The CDR3 has 12 residues. V dropped 5 bases and J dropped 8 bases, with 12 bases sitting between them. Germline values: CDR1 SGHVS, CDR2 FQNEAQ.

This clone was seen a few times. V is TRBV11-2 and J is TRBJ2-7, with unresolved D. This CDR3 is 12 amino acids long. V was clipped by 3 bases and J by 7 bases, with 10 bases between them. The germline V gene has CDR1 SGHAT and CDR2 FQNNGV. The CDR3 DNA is TGTGCCAGCAGCTTGGGCAGTTGGGAGCAGTACTTC. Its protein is CASSLGSWEQYF.

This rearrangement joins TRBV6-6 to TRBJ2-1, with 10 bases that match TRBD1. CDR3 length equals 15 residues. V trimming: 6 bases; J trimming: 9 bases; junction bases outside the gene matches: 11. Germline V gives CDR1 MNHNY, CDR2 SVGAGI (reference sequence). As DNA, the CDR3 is TGTGCCAGCAGCCCCTTTGACAGGGGGCTGGTTGAGCAGTTCTTC. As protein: CASSPFDRGLVEQFF.

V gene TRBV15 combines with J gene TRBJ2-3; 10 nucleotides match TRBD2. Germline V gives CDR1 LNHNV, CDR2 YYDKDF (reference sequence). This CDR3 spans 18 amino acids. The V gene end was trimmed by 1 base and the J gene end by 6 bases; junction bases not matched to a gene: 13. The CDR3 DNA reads TGTGCCACCAGCAGAGGGGTTAGCGGGGGGAACACCGCGGATACGCAGTATTTT. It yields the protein CATSRGVSGGNTADTQYF.

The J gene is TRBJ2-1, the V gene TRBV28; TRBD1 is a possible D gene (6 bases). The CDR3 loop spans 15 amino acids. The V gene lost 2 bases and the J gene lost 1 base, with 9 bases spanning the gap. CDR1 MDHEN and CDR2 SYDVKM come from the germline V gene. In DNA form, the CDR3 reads TGTGCCAGCAGTTTAGAGCAGGGGTCCTACAATGAGCAGTTCTTC. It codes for CASSLEQGSYNEQFF.

CDR3 sequence (DNA): TGTGCCAGCAGCCTCGAAGACAGGGGCTGGAATGAGCAGTTCTTC. Amino acid sequence: CASSLEDRGWNEQFF. The chain employs TRBV5-4 and TRBJ2-1, with 8 bases identical to TRBD1. The CDR3 spans 15 residues. The germline gives CDR1 SGHNT, CDR2 YYREEE (reference sequence). After removal of 4 bases from V and 7 bases from J, the junction contained 10 bases not matched to a gene.

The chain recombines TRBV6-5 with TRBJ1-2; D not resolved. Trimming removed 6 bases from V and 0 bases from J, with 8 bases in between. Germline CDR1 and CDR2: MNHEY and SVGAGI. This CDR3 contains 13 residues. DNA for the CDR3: TGTGCCAGCAGGACGACAACTAACTATGGCTACACCTTC. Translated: CASRTTTNYGYTF.

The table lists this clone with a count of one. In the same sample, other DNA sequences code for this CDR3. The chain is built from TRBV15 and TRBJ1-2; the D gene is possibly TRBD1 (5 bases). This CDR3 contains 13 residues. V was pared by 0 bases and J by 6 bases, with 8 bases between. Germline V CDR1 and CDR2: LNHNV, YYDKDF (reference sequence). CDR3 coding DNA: TGTGCCACCAGCAGAGATCCAGGGCATGGCTACACCTTC. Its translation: CATSRDPGHGYTF.

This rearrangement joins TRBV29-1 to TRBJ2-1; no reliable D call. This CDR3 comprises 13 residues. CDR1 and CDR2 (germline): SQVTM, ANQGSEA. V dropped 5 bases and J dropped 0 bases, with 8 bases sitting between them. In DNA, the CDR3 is TGCAGCGTTCAAACGAGCTCCTACAATGAGCAGTTCTTC. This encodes CSVQTSSYNEQFF.

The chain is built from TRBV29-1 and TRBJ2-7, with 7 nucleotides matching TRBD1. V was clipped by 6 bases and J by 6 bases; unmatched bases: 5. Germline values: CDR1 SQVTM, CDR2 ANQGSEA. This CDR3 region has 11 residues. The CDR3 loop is CSVHDRAEQYF. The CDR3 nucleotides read TGCAGCGTGCACGACAGGGCCGAGCAGTACTTC.

The CDR3 DNA is TGTGCCAGCAGTCCGACTAGCGGGAGCAGAAATGAGCAGTTCTTC. Its protein product is CASSPTSGSRNEQFF. The chain employs TRBV6-5 and TRBJ2-1; 12 bases map to TRBD2. Germline V gene lookup returns CDR1 MNHEY and CDR2 SVGAGI. Trimming removed 5 bases from V and 7 bases from J; junction bases left unmatched: 6. This CDR3 is built from 15 residues.

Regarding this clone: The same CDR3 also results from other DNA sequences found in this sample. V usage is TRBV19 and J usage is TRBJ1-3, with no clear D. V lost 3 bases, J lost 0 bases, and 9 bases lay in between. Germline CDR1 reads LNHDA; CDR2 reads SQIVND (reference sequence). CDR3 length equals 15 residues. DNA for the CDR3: TGTGCCAGTAGTATTTCCCTTTACTCTGGAAACACCATATATTTT. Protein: CASSISLYSGNTIYF.

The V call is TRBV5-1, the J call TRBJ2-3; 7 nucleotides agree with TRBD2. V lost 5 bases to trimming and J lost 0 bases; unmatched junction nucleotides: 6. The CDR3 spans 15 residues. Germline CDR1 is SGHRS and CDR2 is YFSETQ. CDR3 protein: CASRSSGASTDTQYF. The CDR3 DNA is TGCGCCAGCAGATCCAGCGGGGCCAGCACAGATACGCAGTATTTT.

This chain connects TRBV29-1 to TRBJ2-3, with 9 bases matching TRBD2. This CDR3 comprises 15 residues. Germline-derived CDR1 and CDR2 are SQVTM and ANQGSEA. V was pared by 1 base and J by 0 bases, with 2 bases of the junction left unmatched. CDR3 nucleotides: TGCAGCGTTGAAGGGACTAGCGATAGCACAGATACGCAGTATTTT. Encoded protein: CSVEGTSDSTDTQYF.